Sequencing of this T cell receptor (beta chain) was carried out in a study of shared clonotypes between healthy human individuals. Whole-study context: CD4 naive cells filled three plates per donor, CD4 memory three, CD8 naive two and CD8 memory one.

Only in-frame clones appear in the TCRdb table, and some are missing; sequencing was by immunoSEQ multiplex PCR. The sample includes roughly 590,000 clones, about 95% of them seen just once. After removal of 0 bases from V and 6 bases from J, the junction contained 2 bases not matched to a gene. The germline CDR1 and CDR2 sequences are LGHNA and YNFKEQ. This CDR3 region has 14 residues. General observations from the study: Donor scarcity curtailed the genetic and exposure-history diversity represented herein.

CD45RO-negative cells were positively selected for CCR7, leaving out terminally differentiated effector memory CD45RA+ cells. A word on this clone: Its antigen is unknown.

This clonotype was obtained from a woman between 25 and 40 years old in good health. The V gene is TRBV4-2, the J gene TRBJ2-1; TRBD2 matches at 7 bases. Sequences were obtained from naive CD8+ T cells sorted from blood. The CDR3 protein is CASSQEGGTNEQFF. The CDR3 DNA follows: TGTGCCAGCAGCCAAGAGGGGGGGACCAATGAGCAGTTCTTC.